Below, 23 T cell receptor beta chains from the same sample are listed, as sequenced in a study of blood T cell repertoires in COVID-19. The table came from immunoSEQ multiplex PCR; TCRdb's copy has only in-frame clones and leaves some out. The sample lists approximately 190,000 clones, approximately 84% occurring once. Material for sequencing was peripheral blood. All receptors derive from a human donor with acute or convalescent COVID-19. The donor label of this sample is uncertain.

The CDR3 DNA sequence: TGCGCCAGCAGCTGGGGGGACAGAACGTCCTACAATGAGCAGTTCTTC. This gives the protein CASSWGDRTSYNEQFF. The chain recombines TRBV5-1 with TRBJ2-1; TRBD1 is a possible D gene (7 bases). The V gene lost 3 bases and the J gene lost 1 base, with 14 bases spanning the gap. Germline-derived CDR1 and CDR2 are SGHRS and YFSETQ. This CDR3 has 16 residues.

The rearrangement links TRBV4-2 to TRBJ1-5, with 11 bases matching TRBD1. This CDR3 region has 16 residues. The trim removed 4 bases at V and 6 bases at J, leaving 8 bases unmatched. CDR1 is LGHNA, CDR2 YNFKEQ, per germline. In nucleotides, the CDR3 is TGTGCCAGCAGCCCCTGGACAGGGGGCGGGGGTCAGCCCCAGCATTTT. Amino acid sequence: CASSPWTGGGGQPQHF.

V usage is TRBV27 and J usage is TRBJ1-6; perhaps TRBD1 as D (6 bases). Trimming removed 8 bases at V and 13 bases at J, with 21 bases between. The V gene's germline CDR1 is MNHEY and CDR2 SMNVEV (reference sequence). This CDR3 is built from 14 residues. CDR3 sequence reads: CASCRTAALRPLHF. The CDR3, as DNA: TGTGCCAGCTGTAGGACAGCCGCCCTTCGGCCCCTCCACTTT.

The V gene is TRBV5-1, the J gene TRBJ2-7; D is possibly TRBD1 (5 bases). Germline loops: CDR1 SGHRS, CDR2 YFSETQ. This CDR3 spans 13 amino acids. Trimming removed 1 base at V and 6 bases at J, with 11 bases between. CDR3 amino acids: CASSLSVTGEQYF. The CDR3 DNA reads TGCGCCAGCAGCTTGTCTGTAACAGGCGAGCAGTACTTC. The full variable domain, with the rest looked up from reference TRBV5-1 and TRBJ2-7, is KAGVTQTPRYLIKTRGQQVTLSCSPISGHRSVSWYQQTPGQGLQFLFEYFSETQRNKGNFPGRFSGRQFSNSRSEMNVSTLELGDSALYLCASSLSVTGEQYFGPGTRLTVT.

The chain couples TRBV7-2 to TRBJ1-6, with TRBD1 matching over 8 bases. Germline trimming cut 5 bases from V and 0 bases from J; bases unmatched to any gene: 12. Germline V gene data show CDR1 as SGHTA and CDR2 as FQGNSA. This CDR3 has 19 amino acids. The CDR3 spells CASSQTGATLSSYNSPLHF. The DNA of the CDR3 is TGTGCCAGCAGCCAGACAGGGGCGACCCTAAGCTCCTATAATTCACCCCTCCACTTT.

This clone has only one observation. The chain has TRBV9 and TRBJ2-1; tentatively, D is TRBD2 (6 bases). V was clipped by 3 bases and J by 7 bases, with 14 bases between them. Per germline, CDR1 SGDLS and CDR2 YYNGEE. The CDR3 sequence is 14 residues long. The CDR3 spells CASSARLVSNEQFF. As DNA, the CDR3 is TGTGCCAGCAGCGCTAGACTAGTCTCTAATGAGCAGTTCTTC. The full variable domain, rest sourced from reference TRBV9 and TRBJ2-1, is DSGVTQTPKHLITATGQRVTLRCSPRSGDLSVYWYQQSLDQGLQFLIQYYNGEERAKGNILERFSAQQFPDLHSELNLSSLELGDSALYFCASSARLVSNEQFFGPGTRLTVL.

This chain connects TRBV25-1 to TRBJ1-3, with 8 bases aligning to TRBD1. The CDR3 consists of 15 residues. The junction had 4 bases not matched to a gene; V was cut back by 3 bases and J by 3 bases. Germline CDR1 reads MGHDK; CDR2 reads SYGVNS. The CDR3 spells CASSDQGARGNTIYF. The DNA for the CDR3 is TGTGCCAGCAGTGACCAGGGGGCGCGTGGAAACACCATATATTTT. Filled out from reference TRBV25-1 and TRBJ1-3, the complete variable domain reads EADIYQTPRYLVIGTGKKITLECSQTMGHDKMYWYQQDPGMELHLIHYSYGVNSTEKGDLSSESTVSRIRTEHFPLTLESARPSHTSQYLCASSDQGARGNTIYFGEGSWLTVV.

The V and J genes are TRBV28 and TRBJ2-3; D is possibly TRBD1 (5 bases). Trimming took 6 bases from V and 4 from J, leaving 5 bases between them. The CDR3 loop spans 11 amino acids. Germline V gives CDR1 MDHEN, CDR2 SYDVKM. The CDR3 DNA reads TGTGCCAGCAGCAGGGCAGATACGCAGTATTTT. This sequence encodes CASSRADTQYF.

The chain joins TRBV5-1 to TRBJ1-2, with TRBD1 matching over 7 bases. V gave up 3 bases and J gave up 8 bases; unmatched junction bases: 13. CDR3 length equals 15 residues. The germline CDR1 and CDR2 sequences are SGHRS and YFSETQ. In DNA form, the CDR3 reads TGCGCCAGCAGCTCATCCCCGGGGACAGTTGACGGCTACACCTTC. This sequence encodes CASSSSPGTVDGYTF.

J is TRBJ1-1 and V is TRBV3-1 (or the pseudogene TRBV3-2), with 9 bases lining up with TRBD1. Unmatched junction bases numbered 5, after V lost 3 bases and J lost 9 bases. The germline V gene has CDR1 LGHDT and CDR2 YNNKEL (reference sequence). The CDR3 loop spans 13 amino acids. The CDR3 protein is CASSQSDRGKAFF. CDR3 nucleotide sequence: TGTGCCAGCAGCCAGTCCGACAGGGGGAAAGCTTTCTTT.

This clone has at least ten counts. The gene calls are TRBV5-6 and TRBJ1-2; possibly TRBD1 for D (5 bases). Trimming left V 4 bases short and J 6 bases short, with 16 bases between. Germline values: CDR1 SGHDT, CDR2 YYEEEE. The length of the CDR3 is 14 residues. The CDR3 here is CASSLYRMGNGYTF. The CDR3, as DNA: TGTGCCAGCAGCCTATACAGGATGGGGAATGGCTACACCTTC. The variable domain in full, with the rest retrieved from reference TRBV5-6 and TRBJ1-2, is DAGVTQSPTHLIKTRGQQVTLRCSPKSGHDTVSWYQQALGQGPQFIFQYYEEEERQRGNFPDRFSGHQFPNYSSELNVNALLLGDSALYLCASSLYRMGNGYTFGSGTRLTVV.

The genes are TRBV6-2 or TRBV6-3 and TRBJ1-1; TRBD1 matches 8 bases. J lost 4 bases, V lost 3 bases, and 7 bases had no gene match. The CDR3 has 15 amino acids. Germline-derived CDR1 and CDR2 are MNHEY and SVGEGT. Here the CDR3 DNA reads TGTGCCAGCAGTTATCAGACAGGGGTGGGCACTGAAGCTTTCTTT. It yields the protein CASSYQTGVGTEAFF.

This clone was seen just once. V gene TRBV7-9 combines with J gene TRBJ2-7; D ambiguous. With 8 bases removed from V and 0 bases from J, the gap between germline ends came to 8 bases. The CDR3 extends over 12 amino acids. The V gene's germline CDR1 is SEHNR and CDR2 FQNEAQ (reference sequence). CDR3 residues: CASASSSYEQYF. In DNA form, the CDR3 reads TGTGCCAGCGCATCTAGCTCCTACGAGCAGTACTTC.

The chain recombines TRBV7-9 with TRBJ2-5, with D maybe TRBD2 (5 bases). The CDR3 sequence is 14 residues long. The ends were cut back, 5 bases at V and 4 bases at J, with 14 bases in the middle. Germline V lookup: CDR1 SEHNR, CDR2 FQNEAQ (reference sequence). The CDR3 is CASSPATRGETQYF. CDR3 DNA sequence: TGTGCCAGCAGCCCGGCCACTCGGGGAGAGACCCAGTACTTC.

The rearrangement links TRBV19 to TRBJ2-7; TRBD1 matches 8 bases. CDR1 LNHDA and CDR2 SQIVND come from the germline V gene (reference sequence). Trimming at V came to 4 bases and at J to 2 bases, leaving 7 bases not matched to a gene. The CDR3 loop spans 15 amino acids. The DNA of the CDR3 is TGTGCCAGTAGTAAGGACAGGGCGGTCGCCTACGAGCAGTACTTC. This gives the protein CASSKDRAVAYEQYF. The entire variable domain, with the rest obtained from reference TRBV19 and TRBJ2-7, is as follows: DGGITQSPKYLFRKEGQNVTLSCEQNLNHDAMYWYRQDPGQGLRLIYYSQIVNDFQKGDIAEGYSVSREKKESFPLTVTSAQKNPTAFYLCASSKDRAVAYEQYFGPGTRLTVT.

The V call is TRBV10-3, the J call TRBJ1-2; 9 bases match TRBD1. J was trimmed by 4 bases and V by 2 bases; bases with no gene match: 17. The CDR3 runs 19 residues. Germline V lookup: CDR1 ENHRY, CDR2 SYGVKD. CDR3 region: CAISEAPGQGVSSSYGYTF. The CDR3 DNA sequence: TGTGCCATCAGTGAGGCCCCGGGACAGGGCGTCTCTTCGAGCTATGGCTACACCTTC.

The chain couples TRBV5-8 to TRBJ2-3, with 12 bases that match TRBD2. J was trimmed by 6 bases and V by 4 bases; bases with no gene match: 6. Germline V lookup: CDR1 SGHTS, CDR2 YDEGEE. The CDR3 loop spans 15 amino acids. CDR3 nucleotide sequence: TGTGCCAGCAGCCTTCCGACTAGCGGGAGTGATACGCAGTATTTT. It yields the protein CASSLPTSGSDTQYF.

This clone turned up a few times. The CDR3 loop is CASSDSDRGTEAFF. In nucleotides, the CDR3 is TGTGCCAGCAGTGACTCCGACAGGGGCACTGAAGCTTTCTTT. V usage is TRBV6-4 and J usage is TRBJ1-1; 8 bases agree with TRBD1. J was trimmed by 4 bases and V by 0 bases; bases with no gene match: 1. The CDR3 runs 14 residues. The V gene's germline CDR1 is MRHNA and CDR2 SNTAGT.

The chain joins TRBV9 to TRBJ1-3, with 9 bases aligning to TRBD1. This CDR3 contains 16 residues. V lost 4 bases to trimming and J lost 3 bases; unmatched junction nucleotides: 8. The germline gives CDR1 SGDLS, CDR2 YYNGEE. CDR3 sequence reads: CASSPGQGTFGNTIYF. The CDR3, as DNA: TGTGCCAGCAGCCCTGGACAGGGGACTTTTGGAAACACCATATATTTT.

The chain carries TRBV4-2 and TRBJ2-2, with 9 bases identical to TRBD2. Germline values: CDR1 LGHNA, CDR2 YNFKEQ. This CDR3 comprises 16 residues. The J segment lost 3 bases and the V segment lost 3 bases, leaving 5 bases of the junction unmatched. The CDR3 nucleotides are TGTGCCAGCAGCCAGGTGACTAGCGGACACACCGGGGAGCTGTTTTTT. It yields the protein CASSQVTSGHTGELFF.

The chain is built from TRBV5-1 and TRBJ1-2; no clear D. This CDR3 is 15 amino acids long. Germline CDR1 reads SGHRS; CDR2 reads YFSETQ. Between the trimmed V and J ends, which lost 0 bases and 8 bases, there was a span of 17 bases. The CDR3 nucleotides read TGCGCCAGCAGCTTGGCTATAGGTTCCGCGCGGGGCTACACCTTC. It specifies CASSLAIGSARGYTF.

The J gene is TRBJ2-7, the V gene TRBV5-1, with TRBD1 matching 11 bases. The J segment lost 6 bases and the V segment lost 3 bases, leaving 5 bases of the junction unmatched. The length of the CDR3 is 14 residues. CDR1 and CDR2 from the germline V gene are SGHRS and YFSETQ. DNA for the CDR3: TGCGCCAGCAGCTGGAGGACAGGGGGCAGCGAGCAGTACTTC. This gives the protein CASSWRTGGSEQYF.

DNA for the CDR3: TGTGCCAGCGGTAGGGAGGGGGTCAACGAGCAGTACTTC. Encoded protein: CASGREGVNEQYF. The chain couples TRBV21-1 to TRBJ2-7; the table gives TRBD2 as D, unverified against the DNA. TRBV21-1 is listed as a pseudogene. This CDR3 region has 13 residues.